The clone carrying this TCR beta chain was counted a single time. This entry belongs to a study of blood T cell repertoires in COVID-19. The wider study: The origin of the acute and convalescent COVID-19 samples was the United States, Italy and Spain. T cells, B-cell-depleted T cells, or PBMCs provided the cDNA or gDNA that served as material.

Authors' processing steps: Cell counts per sample came from amplifying reference gene primers. Only in-frame clones appear in the TCRdb table, and some are missing; sequencing was by immunoSEQ multiplex PCR. Clonal size and the V and J genes are those of that table, whereas D and trimming came from the DNA. The table records about 190,000 clones, 88% of them present only once. The CDR3 has 13 amino acids. V was shortened by 6 bases and J by 4 bases, with 12 bases between the two germline ends. Per germline, CDR1 MNHNY and CDR2 SVGAGI (reference sequence). This TCR derives from a man between 35 and 55 years old with active or convalescent COVID-19. Input material: peripheral blood. The rearrangement links TRBV6-6 to TRBJ1-1; D is perhaps TRBD1 (5 bases). The CDR3 protein is CASSLQGSTEAFF. Here the CDR3 DNA reads TGTGCCAGCAGCCTCCAGGGTTCCACTGAAGCTTTCTTT.